This T cell receptor beta chain was captured in a study of blood T cell repertoires in COVID-19. CDR3 length: 13 residues. Germline CDR1 and CDR2: KGHSH and LQKENI. Trimming removed 3 bases from V and 8 bases from J, with 8 bases in between. As regards this clone: Other DNA sequences in this specimen translate into the identical CDR3.

Authors' data handling: Estimates of nucleated cell counts were drawn from the amplification of reference gene primers. Sequenced by immunoSEQ multiplex PCR; TCRdb stores in-frame clones only, minus some. V and J calls and clone size come straight from that table; D and trimming were deduced from the DNA. The sample contains around 61,000 clones, roughly 81% of which appear only once. Sequencing used peripheral blood. The clonotype was recovered from a man older than 75 with acute or convalescent COVID-19. The chain recombines TRBV18 with TRBJ1-6; tentatively, D is TRBD1 (6 bases). The CDR3 DNA reads TGTGCCAGCTCACCCGCAGGGGATTCACCCCTCCACTTT. Protein product: CASSPAGDSPLHF.